The 32 T cell receptor beta chains in this list originate from one sample, sequenced in a study of graft-versus-host responses after intestinal transplantation. This table comes from immunoSEQ multiplex PCR, and its TCRdb copy is limited to in-frame clones, with some not included. The data show roughly 120,000 clones, 80% to 95% seen once. Their antigen targets remain unknown. Sequenced material: unstimulated CD4+ T cells sorted from spleen or lymph node cells, taken before intestinal transplant. These receptors all come from a human donor who received an intestinal transplant.

V is TRBV5-6 and J is TRBJ2-7; D ambiguous. Germline V gene sequence: CDR1 SGHDT, CDR2 YYEEEE. The CDR3 is made up of 13 amino acids. Trimming removed 2 bases from V and 4 bases from J, with 10 bases in between. CDR3 DNA sequence: TGTGCCAGCAGCTTCTGGAGACTTTACGAGCAGTACTTC. Translation gives CASSFWRLYEQYF.

The gene calls are TRBV28 and TRBJ2-5; 11 bases map to TRBD1. The DNA matches TRBJ2-7 better at its end, which makes the J call doubtful. The CDR3 has 15 residues. Per the germline V gene, CDR1 is MDHEN and CDR2 is SYDVKM. Here the CDR3 DNA reads TGTGCCAGCAGCTCTCGGGGACAGGGGGCCTACGAGCAGTACTTC. It encodes CASSSRGQGAYEQYF.

V gene TRBV11-2 combines with J gene TRBJ2-7; 11 bases are shared with TRBD1. The V segment lost 4 bases and the J segment 3 bases; nucleotides outside the gene matches: 5. Germline values: CDR1 SGHAT, CDR2 FQNNGV. This CDR3 is built from 15 residues. Here the CDR3 DNA reads TGTGCCAGCAGCTCAAGGGACAGGGGGTTCTACGAGCAGTACTTC. This sequence encodes CASSSRDRGFYEQYF. Together with reference TRBV11-2 and TRBJ2-7, the CDR3 gives the full variable domain: EAGVAQSPRYKIIEKRQSVAFWCNPISGHATLYWYQQILGQGPKLLIQFQNNGVVDDSQLPKDRFSAERLKGVDSTLKIQPAKLEDSAVYLCASSSRDRGFYEQYFGPGTRLTVT.

This chain joins TRBV27 and TRBJ2-2; TRBD2 aligns across 13 bases. Germline V CDR1 and CDR2: MNHEY, SMNVEV (reference sequence). This CDR3 contains 20 residues. J was trimmed by 5 bases and V by 5 bases; bases with no gene match: 17. The CDR3 nucleotides are TGTGCCAGCAGTCCGGAACTAGCGGGAGGGCCAAGGGGGGGAACCGGGGAGCTGTTTTTT. Residues: CASSPELAGGPRGGTGELFF.

V and J are TRBV5-1 and TRBJ2-7; D remains ambiguous. The ends were cut back, 2 bases at V and 5 bases at J, with 11 bases in the middle. This CDR3 is 13 amino acids long. CDR1 and CDR2 (germline): SGHRS, YFSETQ. CDR3: CASSFLELDEQYF. CDR3 DNA: TGCGCCAGCAGCTTTTTGGAGCTGGACGAGCAGTACTTC. The whole variable domain, remainder taken from reference TRBV5-1 and TRBJ2-7, is KAGVTQTPRYLIKTRGQQVTLSCSPISGHRSVSWYQQTPGQGLQFLFEYFSETQRNKGNFPGRFSGRQFSNSRSEMNVSTLELGDSALYLCASSFLELDEQYFGPGTRLTVT.

This rearrangement joins TRBV2 to TRBJ2-1; D may be TRBD2 (6 bases). Per the germline V gene, CDR1 is SNHLY and CDR2 is FYNNEI. This CDR3 comprises 13 residues. V was trimmed by 5 bases and J by 5 bases, leaving 10 bases between them. CDR3 sequence reads: CASSPGLNNEQFF. In DNA, the CDR3 is TGTGCCAGCAGTCCGGGACTTAACAATGAGCAGTTCTTC.

The genes are TRBV2 and TRBJ1-1, with D possibly being TRBD1 (5 bases). Per the germline V gene, CDR1 is SNHLY and CDR2 is FYNNEI. Trimming shortened V by 7 bases and J by 5 bases, and 20 bases separated the two germline ends. The CDR3 sequence is 15 residues long. In DNA form, the CDR3 reads TGTGCCAGCACTGAGGAGATGGGGGGGTGGACTGAAGCTTTCTTT. Translated: CASTEEMGGWTEAFF.

The chain links TRBV9 to TRBJ1-3; D is uncertain. This CDR3 is built from 13 residues. In germline, CDR1 is SGDLS, CDR2 YYNGEE. V gave up 3 bases and J gave up 9 bases, with 13 bases separating them. This chain's CDR3 is CASSDDPVGTIYF. In nucleotides, the CDR3 is TGTGCCAGCAGCGACGACCCCGTCGGCACCATATATTTT.

V gene TRBV2 combines with J gene TRBJ2-5; 11 nucleotides agree with TRBD1. CDR1 and CDR2 (germline): SNHLY, FYNNEI. V lost 8 bases and J lost 5; bases outside the gene matches: 7. CDR3 size: 14 residues. The CDR3 region has the DNA TGTGCCAGCGGGGGGACAGGGGGTTTGGAGACCCAGTACTTC. This sequence encodes CASGGTGGLETQYF. The full variable domain, rest sourced from reference TRBV2 and TRBJ2-5, is EPEVTQTPSHQVTQMGQEVILRCVPISNHLYFYWYRQILGQKVEFLVSFYNNEISEKSEIFDDQFSVERPDGSNFTLKIRSTKLEDSAMYFCASGGTGGLETQYFGPGTRLLVL.

The chain is built from TRBV29-1 and TRBJ2-3; D unclear. Germline loops: CDR1 SQVTM, CDR2 ANQGSEA. V lost 2 bases and J lost 3, with 12 bases in between. The CDR3 totals 14 residues. CDR3 amino acids: CSVEKSRGTDTQYF. For the CDR3, the DNA is TGCAGCGTTGAAAAGAGCCGAGGTACAGATACGCAGTATTTT.

The rearrangement joins TRBV5-1 to TRBJ2-5; TRBD1 or TRBD2 may be the D gene (5 bases each). The J call may be faulty, since TRBJ2-7 better matches the DNA end. The CDR3 has 15 amino acids. Germline V gene sequence: CDR1 SGHRS, CDR2 YFSETQ. The CDR3 bases are TGCGCCAGCAGCTTGTTGCCGGAGGACACACTCGAGCAGTACTTC. As protein: CASSLLPEDTLEQYF.

The genes are TRBV9 and TRBJ2-7; the match to TRBD2 covers 11 bases. There are 15 residues in the CDR3. Trimming cost V 2 bases and J 5 bases; bases outside gene matches: 6. Germline values: CDR1 SGDLS, CDR2 YYNGEE. The CDR3 region has the DNA TGTGCCAGCAGCGTTCTAGCGGGAGGTCGAGACGAGCAGTACTTC. This sequence encodes CASSVLAGGRDEQYF.

The V gene is TRBV7-6, the J gene TRBJ1-5; no clear D gene. The CDR3 has 13 residues. Trimming took off 4 bases at V and 4 bases at J, with 8 bases between the two ends. In germline, CDR1 is SGHVS, CDR2 FNYEAQ. The CDR3 DNA follows: TGTGCCAGCAGCTCGGACGGTAATCAGCCCCAGCATTTT. It specifies CASSSDGNQPQHF.

The chain uses TRBV14 and TRBJ2-7; the match to TRBD2 covers 7 bases. CDR1 is SGHDN and CDR2 is FVKESK in the germline V gene. This CDR3 contains 15 residues. Trimming removed 4 bases from V and 2 bases from J; junction bases left unmatched: 8. This CDR3 is CASSLSGKVPYEQYF. For the CDR3, the DNA is TGTGCCAGCAGCCTAAGCGGGAAGGTGCCCTACGAGCAGTACTTC. The full variable domain, its missing parts supplied by reference TRBV14 and TRBJ2-7, is EAGVTQFPSHSVIEKGQTVTLRCDPISGHDNLYWYRRVMGKEIKFLLHFVKESKQDESGMPNNRFLAERTGGTYSTLKVQPAELEDSGVYFCASSLSGKVPYEQYFGPGTRLTVT.

J is TRBJ2-2 and V is TRBV6-5; the D is unclear. The CDR3 covers 12 residues. V was cut by 0 bases and J by 5 bases, with 1 base left in between. CDR1 is MNHEY, CDR2 SVGAGI, per germline. CDR3 nucleotide sequence: TGTGCCAGCAGTTACTCGACCGGGGAGCTGTTTTTT. Protein sequence: CASSYSTGELFF.

V and J are TRBV18 and TRBJ2-6, with TRBD1 matching over 8 bases. This CDR3 spans 18 amino acids. V lost 5 bases, J lost 0 bases, and 9 bases stayed unmatched. The germline gives CDR1 KGHSH, CDR2 LQKENI. The CDR3 DNA reads as TGTGCCAGCTCATTAACCGGGACAGGCCGCTCTGGGGCCAACGTCCTGACTTTC. This codes for CASSLTGTGRSGANVLTF.

V and J are TRBV14 and TRBJ1-5, with no clear D. The CDR3 sequence is 13 residues long. Trimming took off 2 bases at V and 6 bases at J, with 8 bases between the two ends. Germline lookup yields CDR1 SGHDN and CDR2 FVKESK. In nucleotides, the CDR3 is TGTGCCAGCAGCCAATCCGTGAGTCAGCCCCAGCATTTT. Translated, it gives CASSQSVSQPQHF.

The J gene is TRBJ1-2, the V gene TRBV29-1, with TRBD1 matching over 7 bases. Germline CDR1 is SQVTM and CDR2 is ANQGSEA. The CDR3 has 12 amino acids. V shed 6 bases and J 4 bases; nucleotides not matched to a gene: 5. CDR3 nucleotide sequence: TGCAGCGTGGGGGACAGCCTCTATGGCTACACCTTC. This encodes CSVGDSLYGYTF.

The chain uses TRBV28 and TRBJ2-7, with D possibly matching TRBD1 (6 bases). Germline V gene sequence: CDR1 MDHEN, CDR2 SYDVKM. The CDR3 length is 14 residues. With 5 bases removed from V and 0 bases from J, the gap between germline ends came to 11 bases. The CDR3 sequence is CASSPWTASYEQYF. The CDR3 region has the DNA TGTGCCAGCAGTCCTTGGACAGCCTCCTACGAGCAGTACTTC.

The V call is TRBV28, the J call TRBJ2-7; D unresolved. Germline lookup yields CDR1 MDHEN and CDR2 SYDVKM. This CDR3 contains 16 residues. Trimming left V 2 bases short and J 0 bases short, with 14 bases between. The DNA for the CDR3 is TGTGCCAGCAGTTTAATTTGGACGGCGAGCTCCTACGAGCAGTACTTC. Translation gives CASSLIWTASSYEQYF.

There are a few counts of this clone. This sequence joins TRBV6-5 and TRBJ2-2; D unresolved. The CDR3 consists of 13 residues. Per germline, CDR1 MNHEY and CDR2 SVGAGI. Between the trimmed V and J ends, which lost 5 bases and 6 bases, there was a span of 10 bases. The chain's CDR3 is CASSEQSPGELFF. CDR3 bases: TGTGCCAGCAGTGAACAGTCTCCCGGGGAGCTGTTTTTT.

This chain joins TRBV28 and TRBJ2-5; D unresolved. The germline V and J ends were trimmed by 2 bases and 1 base, with 17 bases remaining between them. Germline CDR1 and CDR2: MDHEN and SYDVKM. The CDR3 is made up of 17 amino acids. Here the CDR3 DNA reads TGTGCCAGCAGTTTAAAAAGAGTACCAGGACCCCAAGAGACCCAGTACTTC. This gives the protein CASSLKRVPGPQETQYF.

The rearrangement links TRBV25-1 to TRBJ2-7; 10 bases match TRBD2. The CDR3 runs 17 residues. The germline V gene has CDR1 MGHDK and CDR2 SYGVNS. V lost 2 bases, J lost 2 bases, and 9 bases stayed unmatched. The CDR3 protein is CASSEIRSGRTAYEQYF. CDR3 coding DNA: TGTGCCAGCAGTGAAATCCGTAGCGGGAGGACCGCCTACGAGCAGTACTTC.

The rearrangement links TRBV30 to TRBJ1-4; D is perhaps TRBD1 (6 bases). V lost 3 bases and J 8 bases, leaving 22 bases between the germline ends. CDR3 length: 16 residues. CDR1 GTSNPN and CDR2 SVGIG come from the germline V gene (reference sequence). The CDR3 spells CAWSPEPSGGREKLFF. The CDR3 DNA is TGTGCCTGGAGCCCTGAACCCTCGGGGGGCCGGGAAAAACTGTTTTTT.

CDR3 nucleotides: TGTGCCAGTAGTCAGGGGTACTCCTACAATGAGCAGTTCTTC. Residues: CASSQGYSYNEQFF. The chain has TRBV19 and TRBJ2-1; tentative D call: TRBD1 (6 bases). V lost 5 bases and J lost 0, with 8 bases in between. This CDR3 spans 14 amino acids. CDR1 and CDR2 from the germline V gene are LNHDA and SQIVND (reference sequence). The full variable domain, in which reference TRBV19 and TRBJ2-1 provide the parts outside the CDR3, is DGGITQSPKYLFRKEGQNVTLSCEQNLNHDAMYWYRQDPGQGLRLIYYSQIVNDFQKGDIAEGYSVSREKKESFPLTVTSAQKNPTAFYLCASSQGYSYNEQFFGPGTRLTVL.

The chain combines TRBV2 with TRBJ2-1, with D perhaps TRBD1 or TRBD2 (5 bases each). The CDR3 runs to 15 residues. CDR1 and CDR2 from the germline V gene are SNHLY and FYNNEI. V lost 3 bases, J lost 6 bases, and 15 bases lay in between. The CDR3 coding sequence is TGTGCCAGCAGTGAGACAGCCACGGGACCCAATGAGCAGTTCTTC. It yields the protein CASSETATGPNEQFF. The full variable domain, rest sourced from reference TRBV2 and TRBJ2-1, is EPEVTQTPSHQVTQMGQEVILRCVPISNHLYFYWYRQILGQKVEFLVSFYNNEISEKSEIFDDQFSVERPDGSNFTLKIRSTKLEDSAMYFCASSETATGPNEQFFGPGTRLTVL.

The chain links TRBV30 to TRBJ2-2, with no clear D. The germline V gene encodes CDR1 GTSNPN and CDR2 SVGIG (reference sequence). The CDR3 extends over 12 amino acids. Trimming took 3 bases from V and 4 from J, leaving 6 bases between them. The chain's CDR3 is CAWRIGTGELFF. In nucleotides, the CDR3 is TGTGCCTGGAGAATAGGCACCGGGGAGCTGTTTTTT.

This chain connects TRBV5-6 to TRBJ1-1; D gene uncertain. Between the trimmed V and J ends, which lost 2 bases and 4 bases, there was a span of 18 bases. CDR1 is SGHDT, CDR2 YYEEEE, per germline. This CDR3 spans 16 amino acids. Here the CDR3 DNA reads TGTGCCAGCAGCTTTTATTCGGAACTTAGGAGCACTGAAGCTTTCTTT. Translating it yields CASSFYSELRSTEAFF.

The chain joins TRBV10-3 to TRBJ2-1; 13 bases are a match to TRBD2. After removal of 10 bases from V and 7 bases from J, the junction contained 7 bases not matched to a gene. Germline-derived CDR1 and CDR2 are ENHRY and SYGVKD. This CDR3 region has 14 residues. The CDR3 loop reads CATFGTSGKNEQFF. The DNA of the CDR3 is TGTGCCACCTTTGGGACTAGCGGGAAAAATGAGCAGTTCTTC.

V usage is TRBV27 and J usage is TRBJ1-4; 12 positions agree with TRBD1. V shed 5 bases, J shed 3 bases, and the junction held 10 bases outside the gene matches. The CDR3 has 18 amino acids. Germline lookup yields CDR1 MNHEY and CDR2 SMNVEV (reference sequence). The CDR3 reads CASSLNRDRGLANEKLFF. In nucleotides, the CDR3 is TGTGCCAGCAGTCTCAACCGGGACAGGGGGCTGGCTAATGAAAAACTGTTTTTT.

This clone has a handful of counts. The chain has TRBV6-1 and TRBJ2-7; 11 bases are shared with TRBD2. The length of the CDR3 is 15 residues. V trimming: 1 base; J trimming: 5 bases; junction bases outside the gene matches: 4. Germline V gene data show CDR1 as MNHNS and CDR2 as SASEGT. In DNA form, the CDR3 reads TGTGCCAGCAGTGAAGGACTAGCGGGAAAGGACGAGCAGTACTTC. This gives the protein CASSEGLAGKDEQYF.

The V gene is TRBV7-3, the J gene TRBJ2-3; D is unclear. Deletions cut 5 bases from V and 0 bases from J, with 6 bases between. CDR3 size: 13 residues. The germline V gene encodes CDR1 SGHTA and CDR2 FQGTGA. The CDR3 is CASSPGSTDTQYF. The DNA of the CDR3 is TGTGCCAGCAGCCCTGGGAGCACAGATACGCAGTATTTT.